This T cell receptor beta chain comes out of a study of blood T cell repertoires in COVID-19. Per the study methods: Reference gene primer amplification gave nucleated cell count estimates. Sequenced by immunoSEQ multiplex PCR; TCRdb stores in-frame clones only, minus some. V, J and clone size derive from that table, while D and trimming were established from the DNA sequence. This sample has approximately 290,000 clones; approximately 85% occur once, and the top ten carry more than 3.5%. Participants were aged roughly 18 to 100 years from around 24 US areas. Trimming removed 3 bases at V and 3 bases at J, with 18 bases between. CDR1 is LGHDT and CDR2 is YNNKEL in the germline V gene (reference sequence). CDR3 length: 16 amino acids.

This chain joins TRBV3-1 (or the pseudogene TRBV3-2) and TRBJ2-7; D may be TRBD1 (6 bases). The sequence derives from a woman aged 25 to 39 who had recovered from COVID-19. Sequenced input: PBMCs or T cells enriched from blood (not recorded which). CDR3 sequence reads: CASSHNRDKGYYEQYF. CDR3 coding DNA: TGTGCCAGCAGCCACAACCGGGACAAGGGGTACTACGAGCAGTACTTC.